A selection of T cell receptor beta chains follows, all from one sample in a study of identical twins. TCRdb reprocessed the 5' RACE reads with MiXCR, giving one entry per CDR3 protein. Of 750,000 to 950,000 distinct CDR3 sequences listed, 9% to 15% are singletons. This sample was shared with a second study, whose subject was yellow fever vaccine responses in identical twins.

Sequenced input: PBMCs. These receptors were collected from a woman between 18 and 29 years old in good health. The CDR3 runs from the conserved cysteine through the conserved F or W. The D gene is left open where the match is weak. Size tells how often a clone was seen (once, few, many) or the class of an expanded clone, and some rows leave it out.

>many|-|TRBV24-1|TRBJ2-7|12
CATSDGVHEQYF
TGTGCCACCAGTGACGGGGTCCACGAGCAGTACTTC
>many|-|TRBV14|TRBJ2-3|14
CASSHQRVADTQYF
TGTGCCAGCAGCCATCAGAGGGTAGCCGATACGCAGTATTTT
>few|-|TRBV6-1|TRBJ1-2|14
CASNEQSTNYGYTF
TGTGCCAGCAATGAGCAATCGACTAACTATGGCTACACCTTC
>few|TRBD2|TRBV15|TRBJ2-7|15
CATSIRTSGTYEQYF
TGTGCCACCAGCATCAGGACTAGCGGAACCTACGAGCAGTACTTC
>few|-|TRBV4-2|TRBJ2-5|15
CASSQEVENQETQYF
TGTGCCAGCAGCCAAGAAGTGGAGAACCAAGAGACCCAGTACTTC
>-|-|TRBV6-1|TRBJ2-6|14
CASRGRAGANVLTF
TGTGCCAGCAGGGGCAGAGCTGGGGCCAACGTCCTGACTTTC
>many|TRBD1|TRBV12-3/TRBV12-4|TRBJ2-1|15
CASRSGQSSYNEQFF
TGTGCCAGCAGATCGGGACAGAGCTCATACAATGAGCAGTTCTTC
>-|-|TRBV6-2/TRBV6-3|TRBJ2-7|13
CASSYGRGNEQYF
TGTGCCAGCAGTTACGGCCGGGGGAACGAGCAGTACTTC
>few|-|TRBV20-1|TRBJ2-2|13
CSARIANTGELFF
TGCAGTGCACGAATAGCGAACACCGGGGAGCTGTTTTTT
>-|-|TRBV27|TRBJ2-2|17
CASSLSGGWLVTGELFF
TGTGCCAGCAGTTTATCGGGAGGTTGGCTTGTCACCGGGGAGCTGTTTTTT
>many|TRBD2|TRBV3-1|TRBJ2-5|16
CASSQGLAGSRETQYF
TGTGCCAGCAGCCAAGGGCTAGCGGGAAGTCGAGAGACCCAGTACTTC
>few|-|TRBV12-3/TRBV12-4|TRBJ2-5|15
CASSLQGHYQETQYF
TGTGCCAGCAGTTTACAAGGACACTATCAAGAGACCCAGTACTTC
>few|-|TRBV6-1|TRBJ2-7|15
CASSEREESSYEQYF
TGTGCCAGCAGTGAAAGGGAAGAGAGCTCCTACGAGCAGTACTTC
>-|-|TRBV2|TRBJ1-1|13
CASSEWMTGEAFF
TGTGCCAGCAGTGAATGGATGACAGGTGAAGCTTTCTTT
>few|TRBD1|TRBV5-1|TRBJ2-3|16
CASSLWGQGVADTQYF
TGCGCCAGCAGCTTATGGGGACAGGGAGTGGCAGATACGCAGTATTTT
>many|TRBD1|TRBV12-3/TRBV12-4|TRBJ1-2|15
CASSLGTATNYGYTF
TGTGCCAGCAGTTTGGGGACAGCTACTAACTATGGCTACACCTTC
>few|TRBD1|TRBV18|TRBJ1-1|15
CASSPPTGTGVGAFF
TGTGCCAGCTCACCACCAACCGGGACAGGGGTAGGAGCTTTCTTT
>-|-|TRBV4-2|TRBJ2-5|16
CASSQDIQGGQETQYF
TGTGCCAGCAGCCAAGATATTCAGGGTGGCCAAGAGACCCAGTACTTC